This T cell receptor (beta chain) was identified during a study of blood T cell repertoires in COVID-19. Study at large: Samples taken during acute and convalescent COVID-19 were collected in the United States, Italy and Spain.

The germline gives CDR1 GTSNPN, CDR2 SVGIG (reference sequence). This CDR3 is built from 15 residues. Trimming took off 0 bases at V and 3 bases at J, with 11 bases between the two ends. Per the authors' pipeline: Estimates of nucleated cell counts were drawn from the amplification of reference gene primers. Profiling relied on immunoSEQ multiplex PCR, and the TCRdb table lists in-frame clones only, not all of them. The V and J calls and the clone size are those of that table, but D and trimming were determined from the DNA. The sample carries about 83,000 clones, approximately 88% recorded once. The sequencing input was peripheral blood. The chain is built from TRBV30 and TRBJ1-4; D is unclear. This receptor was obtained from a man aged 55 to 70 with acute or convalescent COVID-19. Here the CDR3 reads CAWSVLGPSNEKLFF. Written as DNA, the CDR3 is TGTGCCTGGAGTGTACTAGGGCCTTCTAATGAAAAACTGTTTTTT. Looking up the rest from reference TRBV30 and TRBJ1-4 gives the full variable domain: SQTIHQWPATLVQPVGSPLSLECTVEGTSNPNLYWYRQAAGRGLQLLFYSVGIGQISSEVPQNLSASRPQDRQFILSSKKLLLSDSGFYLCAWSVLGPSNEKLFFGSGTQLSVL.